Listed here are 25 T cell receptor beta chains from one sample, sequenced in a study of T cell responses to AZD1222 COVID-19 vaccine. Here immunoSEQ multiplex PCR was the method, and the copy in TCRdb shows in-frame clones only, minus some. The sample includes about 160,000 clones, about 92% seen only once; the top ten take 2.5% to 3.5%. The input for sequencing was peripheral blood, taken 28 days after the second AZD1222 dose. These receptor sequences come from an adult who received the AZD1222 COVID-19 vaccine.

V usage is TRBV19 and J usage is TRBJ1-5; 9 bases are a match to TRBD1. CDR3 length: 12 amino acids. J gave up 5 bases and V 8 bases, and 1 base lay outside the gene matches. Germline CDR1 reads LNHDA; CDR2 reads SQIVND (reference sequence). The CDR3 reads CASRDRDQPQHF. The CDR3 nucleotides read TGTGCCAGTCGGGACAGGGATCAGCCCCAGCATTTT.

The chain joins TRBV7-9 to TRBJ2-3; D perhaps matches TRBD2 (5 bases). The CDR3 length is 14 residues. Trimming stripped 0 bases from V and 2 bases from J, with 6 bases between. CDR1 SEHNR and CDR2 FQNEAQ come from the germline V gene (reference sequence). CDR3 DNA sequence: TGTGCCAGCAGCTTAGCGGGAGCCACAGATACGCAGTATTTT. This sequence encodes CASSLAGATDTQYF.

The genes are TRBV5-4 and TRBJ1-2; weak D call: TRBD1 (6 bases). Germline values: CDR1 SGHNT, CDR2 YYREEE (reference sequence). V was pared by 5 bases and J by 8 bases, with 19 bases between. The length of the CDR3 is 14 residues. The CDR3 DNA sequence: TGTGCCAGCAGGGCCCCGGGACAAGGGACCGGCTACACCTTC. It yields the protein CASRAPGQGTGYTF.

This clone occurred a few times. The rearrangement uses TRBV28 and TRBJ2-7; D uncertain. Trimming removed 4 bases from V and 4 bases from J, with 11 bases in between. The germline gives CDR1 MDHEN, CDR2 SYDVKM. This CDR3 is 13 amino acids long. This CDR3 is CASSSVNSYEQYF. CDR3 coding DNA: TGTGCCAGCAGTTCGGTCAATAGTTACGAGCAGTACTTC.

The chain has TRBV6-5 and TRBJ2-5; D is unresolved. Trimming shortened V by 6 bases and J by 1 base, and 15 bases separated the two germline ends. The germline V gene has CDR1 MNHEY and CDR2 SVGAGI. CDR3 length: 15 residues. CDR3 residues: CASRGLRAPQETQYF. In DNA, the CDR3 is TGTGCCAGCAGAGGCCTCCGGGCCCCCCAAGAGACCCAGTACTTC.

The V and J genes are TRBV2 and TRBJ2-3; 7 nucleotides align to TRBD1. The CDR3 sequence is 15 residues long. V was pared by 6 bases and J by 2 bases, with 8 bases of the junction left unmatched. CDR1 and CDR2 from the germline V gene are SNHLY and FYNNEI. CDR3 sequence (DNA): TGTGCCAGCAGCGTACAGGGGACACTCACAGATACGCAGTATTTT. The encoded protein is CASSVQGTLTDTQYF. Variable domain in full (rest from reference TRBV2 and TRBJ2-3): EPEVTQTPSHQVTQMGQEVILRCVPISNHLYFYWYRQILGQKVEFLVSFYNNEISEKSEIFDDQFSVERPDGSNFTLKIRSTKLEDSAMYFCASSVQGTLTDTQYFGPGTRLTVL.

CDR3 nucleotides: TGCGCCAGCCGGAGTGGACATCACACCGGGGAGCTGTTTTTT. This codes for CASRSGHHTGELFF. The genes are TRBV10-1 and TRBJ2-2; D is possibly TRBD1 (5 bases). V lost 8 bases and J lost 3, with 13 bases in between. The CDR3 extends over 14 amino acids. Looked up from germline, CDR1 is WNHNN and CDR2 is SYGVQD (reference sequence).

The CDR3 protein is CASSAEKGTDTQYF. The CDR3 DNA sequence: TGTGCCAGCAGCGCAGAGAAGGGCACAGATACGCAGTATTTT. The chain has TRBV9 and TRBJ2-3; no reliable D call. Germline V CDR1 and CDR2: SGDLS, YYNGEE. Between the trimmed V and J ends, which lost 3 bases and 1 base, there was a span of 9 bases. The CDR3 is 14 residues long.

The chain is built from TRBV24-1 and TRBJ1-5, with D tentatively TRBD1 (5 bases). CDR3 length: 14 residues. The V end lost 4 bases, the J end lost 6 bases, and 12 bases lay between the germline ends. Germline CDR1 and CDR2: KGHDR and SFDVKD. The CDR3 spells CATSDSKGLQPQHF. CDR3 DNA sequence: TGTGCCACCAGTGACTCCAAGGGGCTTCAGCCCCAGCATTTT.

This clone was detected a few times. This chain links TRBV11-2 with TRBJ2-2; D uncertain. CDR1 is SGHAT, CDR2 FQNNGV, per germline. V was cut by 3 bases and J by 1 base, with 6 bases left in between. CDR3 size: 14 residues. The DNA of the CDR3 is TGTGCCAGCAGCTTCGAACAGAACACCGGGGAGCTGTTTTTT. Residues: CASSFEQNTGELFF.

The chain recombines TRBV25-1 with TRBJ2-1, with a possible D match to TRBD1 (6 bases). This CDR3 spans 13 amino acids. V was cut by 0 bases and J by 7 bases, with 7 bases left in between. Germline V gene sequence: CDR1 MGHDK, CDR2 SYGVNS. CDR3 amino acids: CASSEYDRNEQFF. The CDR3 coding sequence is TGTGCCAGCAGTGAATATGACAGGAATGAGCAGTTCTTC.

About this clone: The same CDR3 arises from other DNA sequences in this sample as well. This sequence joins TRBV5-1 and TRBJ1-5, with D unresolved. The CDR3 consists of 15 residues. Germline CDR1 SGHRS, CDR2 YFSETQ. The V end lost 0 bases, the J end lost 0 bases, and 7 bases lay between the germline ends. The CDR3 sequence: CASSLDGYSNQPQHF. The CDR3 DNA reads TGCGCCAGCAGCTTGGACGGTTATAGCAATCAGCCCCAGCATTTT.

This chain links TRBV9 with TRBJ1-1; the D is unclear. V lost 2 bases to trimming and J lost 0 bases, with 8 bases between them. The CDR3 sequence is 14 residues long. Per germline, CDR1 SGDLS and CDR2 YYNGEE. DNA of the CDR3: TGTGCCAGCAGCGTGAGCAGCATGAACACTGAAGCTTTCTTT. It translates to CASSVSSMNTEAFF.

The chain has TRBV21-1 and TRBJ1-2; TRBD1, as called in the table, went unchecked against the DNA. TRBV21-1 is assigned pseudogene status. This CDR3 has 14 residues. CDR3 DNA: TGTGCCAGCAGTAGACAGTCACTTAACTATGGCTACACCTTC. The encoded protein is CASSRQSLNYGYTF.

The table lists this clone with a count of one. The V and J genes are TRBV27 and TRBJ2-1; no firm D call. Germline V gene sequence: CDR1 MNHEY, CDR2 SMNVEV (reference sequence). V shed 6 bases and J shed 0 bases, with 12 bases lying between them. The CDR3 runs to 15 residues. The CDR3, as DNA: TGTGCCAGCAGGCCGGCAGCATCCTCCTACAATGAGCAGTTCTTC. Amino acid sequence: CASRPAASSYNEQFF.

The chain employs TRBV6-1 and TRBJ1-4; D is ambiguous. Germline assignment: CDR1 MNHNS and CDR2 SASEGT. The CDR3 extends over 14 amino acids. Trimming pared 3 bases from V and 4 bases from J, leaving 9 bases between. For the CDR3, the DNA is TGTGCCAGCAGTGACAGCGGACTTAATGAAAAACTGTTTTTT. Amino acids: CASSDSGLNEKLFF.

The J gene is TRBJ1-1, the V gene TRBV7-2; D gene ambiguous. This CDR3 is built from 14 residues. Deletions cut 0 bases from V and 3 bases from J, with 8 bases between. Looked up from germline, CDR1 is SGHTA and CDR2 is FQGNSA. For the CDR3, the DNA is TGTGCCAGCAGCTTAGCGCAAGAGTACACTGAAGCTTTCTTT. Translated: CASSLAQEYTEAFF.

The rearrangement uses TRBV24-1 and TRBJ1-1; 8 bases align to TRBD1. The CDR3 consists of 15 residues. Per germline, CDR1 KGHDR and CDR2 SFDVKD. Trimming took 4 bases from V and 7 from J; bases not matched to a gene: 10. The chain's CDR3 is CATSDPRTGWGEAFF. The CDR3 nucleotides read TGTGCCACCAGTGACCCGAGGACAGGGTGGGGTGAAGCTTTCTTT.

The chain links TRBV2 to TRBJ2-7, with a weak D call TRBD1 (5 bases). The V and J ends lost 7 bases and 7 bases respectively, with 11 bases between them. Germline loops: CDR1 SNHLY, CDR2 FYNNEI. The CDR3 is made up of 11 amino acids. Here the CDR3 reads CASKAGWEQYF. CDR3 in DNA: TGTGCCAGCAAGGCAGGGTGGGAGCAGTACTTC.

This sequence joins TRBV24-1 and TRBJ2-5, with D unclear. The CDR3 spans 12 residues. The V gene lost 7 bases and the J gene lost 4 bases, with 9 bases spanning the gap. Per germline, CDR1 KGHDR and CDR2 SFDVKD. The CDR3 region is CATSGPSETQYF. CDR3 coding DNA: TGTGCCACCAGCGGGCCCTCAGAGACCCAGTACTTC.

CDR3 in DNA: TGTGCCAGCAGCTTATCCCACGCCTCGGCTTTCTTT. Its translation: CASSLSHASAFF. The chain uses TRBV7-9 and TRBJ1-1; no clear D. The germline V and J ends were trimmed by 2 bases and 11 bases, with 12 bases remaining between them. Per the germline V gene, CDR1 is SEHNR and CDR2 is FQNEAQ (reference sequence). This CDR3 contains 12 residues.

The rearrangement uses TRBV5-1 and TRBJ1-1; maybe TRBD1 (5 bases). The CDR3 contains 14 residues. V gave up 4 bases and J gave up 6 bases, with 16 bases separating them. The germline gives CDR1 SGHRS, CDR2 YFSETQ. Written as DNA, the CDR3 is TGCGCCAGCAGCCGTGTGTATAGGGGACCTGAAGCTTTCTTT. Residues: CASSRVYRGPEAFF.

This clone was seen a few times. This rearrangement joins TRBV7-2 to TRBJ2-3, with 8 bases matching TRBD2. The CDR3 totals 15 residues. CDR1 and CDR2 (germline): SGHTA, FQGNSA. Trimming cost V 5 bases and J 2 bases; bases outside gene matches: 6. CDR3 in DNA: TGTGCCAGCAGCGGGGTAGCGGGACCCACAGATACGCAGTATTTT. Its translation is CASSGVAGPTDTQYF.

The chain carries TRBV3-1 (or the pseudogene TRBV3-2) and TRBJ2-7; the D is unclear. Between the trimmed V and J ends, which lost 0 bases and 0 bases, there was a span of 9 bases. CDR3 size: 15 residues. Germline values: CDR1 LGHDT, CDR2 YNNKEL (reference sequence). The CDR3 DNA reads as TGTGCCAGCAGCCAAGATTCCGCCTACTCCTACGAGCAGTACTTC. Residues: CASSQDSAYSYEQYF.

DNA of the CDR3: TGTGCCTGGAGTTTGACTGCGAAAGGGAGCACTGAAGCTTTCTTT. Its translation: CAWSLTAKGSTEAFF. This chain links TRBV30 with TRBJ1-1; D uncertain. The CDR3 is made up of 15 amino acids. Trimming took 2 bases from V and 4 from J, leaving 17 bases between them. The germline V gene has CDR1 GTSNPN and CDR2 SVGIG (reference sequence).